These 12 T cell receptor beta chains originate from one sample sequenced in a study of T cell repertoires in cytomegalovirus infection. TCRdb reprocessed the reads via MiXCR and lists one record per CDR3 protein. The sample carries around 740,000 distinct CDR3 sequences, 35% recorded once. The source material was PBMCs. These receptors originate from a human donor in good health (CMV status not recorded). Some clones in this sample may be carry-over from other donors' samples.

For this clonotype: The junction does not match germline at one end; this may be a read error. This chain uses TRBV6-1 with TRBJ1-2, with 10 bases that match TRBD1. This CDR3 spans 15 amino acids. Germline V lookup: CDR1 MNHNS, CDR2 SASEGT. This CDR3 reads CSSSEPSDRGLGYTF. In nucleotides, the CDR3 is TGTTCCAGCAGTGAACCCTCCGACAGGGGGCTCGGCTACACCTTC.

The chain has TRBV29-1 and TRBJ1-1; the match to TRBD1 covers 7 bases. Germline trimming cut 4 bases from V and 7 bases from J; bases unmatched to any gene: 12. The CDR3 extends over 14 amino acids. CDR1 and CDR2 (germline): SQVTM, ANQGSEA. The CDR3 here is CSVGGSGGRYEAFF. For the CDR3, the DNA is TGCAGCGTTGGGGGGTCAGGGGGGAGATATGAAGCTTTCTTT.

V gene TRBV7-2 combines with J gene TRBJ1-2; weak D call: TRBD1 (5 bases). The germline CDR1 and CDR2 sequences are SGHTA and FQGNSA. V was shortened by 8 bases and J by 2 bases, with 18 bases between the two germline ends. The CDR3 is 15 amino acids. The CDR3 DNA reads TGTGCCAGCTACATGGCGACAGCGCGAAACTATGGCTACACCTTC. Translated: CASYMATARNYGYTF.

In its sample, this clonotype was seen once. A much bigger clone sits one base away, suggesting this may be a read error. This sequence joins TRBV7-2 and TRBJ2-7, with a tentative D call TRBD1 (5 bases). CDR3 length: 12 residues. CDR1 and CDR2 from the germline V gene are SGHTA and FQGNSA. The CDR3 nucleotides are TGTGCCAGCAGCTTAAGGGGTCCAGAGCAGGACTTC. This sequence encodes CASSLRGPEQDF.

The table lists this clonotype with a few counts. The CDR3 region has the DNA TGTGCCAGCAGCTTATGGGGAGGGACCCGTAATGAAAAACTGTTTTTT. This sequence encodes CASSLWGGTRNEKLFF. The chain couples TRBV7-8 to TRBJ1-4, with D possibly TRBD1 on 5 matching bases. Germline loops: CDR1 SGHVS, CDR2 FQNEAQ. The V end lost 2 bases, the J end lost 4 bases, and 14 bases lay between the germline ends. The CDR3 is 16 amino acids.

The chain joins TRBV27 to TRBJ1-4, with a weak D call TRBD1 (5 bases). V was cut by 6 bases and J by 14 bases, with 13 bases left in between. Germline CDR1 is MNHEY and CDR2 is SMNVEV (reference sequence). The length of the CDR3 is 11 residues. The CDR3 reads CASSNRQTLFF. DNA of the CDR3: TGTGCCAGCAGCAACCGACAGACCCTGTTTTTT.

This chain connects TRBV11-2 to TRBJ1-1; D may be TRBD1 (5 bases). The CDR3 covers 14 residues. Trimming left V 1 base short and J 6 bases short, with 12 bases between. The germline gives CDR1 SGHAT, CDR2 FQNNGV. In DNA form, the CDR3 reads TGTGCCAGCAGCTTAGGGCAGGGTAAACCTGAAGCTTTCTTT. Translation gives CASSLGQGKPEAFF.

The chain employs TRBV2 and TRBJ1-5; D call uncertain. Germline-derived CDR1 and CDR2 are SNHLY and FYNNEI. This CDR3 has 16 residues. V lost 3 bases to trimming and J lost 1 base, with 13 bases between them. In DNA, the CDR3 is TGTGCCAGCAGTGATGCCCTCTCGAGGAGCAATCAGCCCCAGCATTTT. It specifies CASSDALSRSNQPQHF. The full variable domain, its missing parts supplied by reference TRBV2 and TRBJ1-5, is EPEVTQTPSHQVTQMGQEVILRCVPISNHLYFYWYRQILGQKVEFLVSFYNNEISEKSEIFDDQFSVERPDGSNFTLKIRSTKLEDSAMYFCASSDALSRSNQPQHFGDGTRLSIL.

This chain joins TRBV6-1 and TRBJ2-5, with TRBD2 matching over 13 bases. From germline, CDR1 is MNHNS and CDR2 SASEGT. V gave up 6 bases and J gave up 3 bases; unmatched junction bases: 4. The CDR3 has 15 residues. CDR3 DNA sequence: TGTGCCAGCAGCTCCGGGACTAGCGGGAAAGAGACCCAGTACTTC. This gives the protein CASSSGTSGKETQYF.

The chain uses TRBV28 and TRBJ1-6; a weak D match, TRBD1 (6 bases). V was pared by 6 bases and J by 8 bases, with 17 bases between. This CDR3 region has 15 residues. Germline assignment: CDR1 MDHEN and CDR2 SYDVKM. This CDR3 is CASRPGGAGDSPLHF. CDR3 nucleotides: TGTGCCAGCAGACCGGGGGGGGCCGGAGATTCACCCCTCCACTTT. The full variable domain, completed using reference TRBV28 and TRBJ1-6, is DVKVTQSSRYLVKRTGEKVFLECVQDMDHENMFWYRQDPGLGLRLIYFSYDVKMKEKGDIPEGYSVSREKKERFSLILESASTNQTSMYLCASRPGGAGDSPLHFGNGTRLTVT.

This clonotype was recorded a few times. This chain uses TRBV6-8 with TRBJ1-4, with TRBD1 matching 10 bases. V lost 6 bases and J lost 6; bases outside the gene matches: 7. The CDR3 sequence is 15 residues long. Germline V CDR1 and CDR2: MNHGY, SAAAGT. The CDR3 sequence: CASSRQGAVYEKLFF. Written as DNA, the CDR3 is TGTGCCAGCAGCAGACAGGGGGCAGTTTATGAAAAACTGTTTTTT.

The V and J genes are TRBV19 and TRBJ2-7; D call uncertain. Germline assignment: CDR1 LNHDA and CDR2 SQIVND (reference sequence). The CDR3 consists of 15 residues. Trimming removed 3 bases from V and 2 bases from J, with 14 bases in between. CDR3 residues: CASSMNPRWAYEQYF. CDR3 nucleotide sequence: TGTGCCAGTAGTATGAACCCCAGGTGGGCCTACGAGCAGTACTTC.